The 27 T cell receptor beta chains reported below all come from one sample, sequenced in a study of immunodeficiency. Antigens for these TCRs are unknown. Here immunoSEQ multiplex PCR was the method, and the copy in TCRdb shows in-frame clones only, minus some. The sample has some 150 clones; roughly 79% are singletons. Whole-study results and caveats: Compared with control CD8+ T cells, patient CD8+ T cells showed restricted V-J pairing and lower entropy. Patient CD4+ T cells lacked the severe oligoclonality seen in patient CD8+ cells.

Source material: CD8+ T cells from blood. The receptor source for this set is a girl aged 10 to 17 with POLD1 deficiency.

This chain uses TRBV12-3 or TRBV12-4 with TRBJ2-1; a possible D gene is TRBD2 (5 bases). The V end was cut by 7 bases, the J end by 6 bases, with 13 bases between. The CDR3 extends over 13 amino acids. CDR3 bases: TGTGCCAGCACCCTCGGGGTCGTCAATGAGCAGTTCTTC. The encoded protein is CASTLGVVNEQFF.

The V and J genes are TRBV15 and TRBJ2-1, with D possibly matching TRBD1 (6 bases). V gave up 0 bases and J gave up 4 bases, with 7 bases separating them. The CDR3 is made up of 14 amino acids. Germline V gives CDR1 LNHNV, CDR2 YYDKDF (reference sequence). The CDR3 sequence is CATSRDRGYNEQFF. The CDR3 DNA reads TGTGCCACCAGCAGAGACAGGGGATACAATGAGCAGTTCTTC.

This clone is a singleton in its sample. The V gene is TRBV6-2 or TRBV6-3, the J gene TRBJ2-1, with D perhaps TRBD1 (5 bases). This CDR3 is 14 amino acids long. V was clipped by 0 bases and J by 7 bases, with 10 bases between them. The germline CDR1 and CDR2 sequences are MNHEY and SVGEGT. The CDR3 DNA reads TGTGCCAGCAGTTACTCCTTCAGGGCGAATGAGCAGTTCTTC. It yields the protein CASSYSFRANEQFF.

This chain connects TRBV5-1 to TRBJ2-1, with D possibly TRBD1 on 6 matching bases. Germline CDR1 and CDR2: SGHRS and YFSETQ. This CDR3 has 13 residues. V was shortened by 6 bases and J by 7 bases, with 14 bases between the two germline ends. DNA of the CDR3: TGCGCCAGCACCGTGGGGGCTGATAATGAGCAGTTCTTC. Protein sequence: CASTVGADNEQFF.

V is TRBV28 and J is TRBJ2-3, with no clear D. CDR3 size: 14 residues. V was shortened by 3 bases and J by 0 bases, with 7 bases between the two germline ends. The germline CDR1 and CDR2 sequences are MDHEN and SYDVKM. The CDR3 reads CASSFTASTDTQYF. CDR3 DNA sequence: TGTGCCAGCAGTTTCACAGCGAGCACAGATACGCAGTATTTT. Filled out from reference TRBV28 and TRBJ2-3, the complete variable domain reads DVKVTQSSRYLVKRTGEKVFLECVQDMDHENMFWYRQDPGLGLRLIYFSYDVKMKEKGDIPEGYSVSREKKERFSLILESASTNQTSMYLCASSFTASTDTQYFGPGTRLTVL.

The chain links TRBV2 to TRBJ2-7, with 8 bases that match TRBD1. This CDR3 contains 14 residues. V shed 6 bases and J 6 bases; nucleotides not matched to a gene: 10. In germline, CDR1 is SNHLY, CDR2 FYNNEI. The CDR3 here is CASRQTGAIGEQYF. CDR3 DNA: TGTGCCAGCAGGCAGACAGGGGCGATCGGCGAGCAGTACTTC. Using reference TRBV2 and TRBJ2-7 for the parts outside the CDR3, the full variable domain is EPEVTQTPSHQVTQMGQEVILRCVPISNHLYFYWYRQILGQKVEFLVSFYNNEISEKSEIFDDQFSVERPDGSNFTLKIRSTKLEDSAMYFCASRQTGAIGEQYFGPGTRLTVT.

For the CDR3, the DNA is TGTGCCAGTAGTGGAACAGGGTTCGGAGACTATGGCTACACCTTC. Encoded protein: CASSGTGFGDYGYTF. The rearrangement joins TRBV19 to TRBJ1-2; weak D call: TRBD1 (6 bases). V was trimmed by 5 bases and J by 3 bases, leaving 16 bases between them. Looked up from germline, CDR1 is LNHDA and CDR2 is SQIVND (reference sequence). This CDR3 comprises 15 residues.

The genes are TRBV3-1 (or the pseudogene TRBV3-2) and TRBJ2-5, with TRBD2 identical over 16 bases. V shed 6 bases, J shed 5 bases, and the junction held 12 bases outside the gene matches. Per germline, CDR1 LGHDT and CDR2 YNNKEL (reference sequence). The CDR3 consists of 18 residues. The CDR3 sequence is CASRNLGLAGGRMETQYF. CDR3 DNA: TGTGCCAGCAGAAACTTGGGACTAGCGGGAGGGAGAATGGAGACCCAGTACTTC.

The J gene is TRBJ2-7, the V gene TRBV5-6; D tentatively reads TRBD1 or TRBD2 (6 bases each). Germline values: CDR1 SGHDT, CDR2 YYEEEE. Trimming pared 8 bases from V and 2 bases from J, leaving 17 bases between. CDR3 length equals 14 residues. In DNA form, the CDR3 reads TGTGCCAGTAACGGAGGGGGTAATACCTACGAGCAGTACTTC. This codes for CASNGGGNTYEQYF.

The chain is built from TRBV19 and TRBJ1-5; possible D gene TRBD1, 5 bases. The CDR3 has 14 amino acids. CDR1 is LNHDA, CDR2 SQIVND, per germline (reference sequence). Trimming stripped 4 bases from V and 2 bases from J, with 9 bases between. The CDR3 sequence: CASSRGDGNQPQHF. DNA for the CDR3: TGTGCCAGTAGTAGGGGGGACGGCAATCAGCCCCAGCATTTT.

The chain carries TRBV2 and TRBJ2-1; D gene uncertain. Trimming removed 3 bases at V and 0 bases at J, with 12 bases between. The CDR3 has 16 residues. Germline V gene lookup returns CDR1 SNHLY and CDR2 FYNNEI. The CDR3 nucleotides read TGTGCCAGCAGTGATCCCCGGGTAAGCTCCTACAATGAGCAGTTCTTC. Translating gives CASSDPRVSSYNEQFF.

This chain connects TRBV19 to TRBJ2-2; 10 bases are shared with TRBD1. This CDR3 has 18 amino acids. Trimming cost V 3 bases and J 6 bases; bases outside gene matches: 13. CDR1 LNHDA and CDR2 SQIVND come from the germline V gene (reference sequence). The CDR3 is CASSILLLRDRGPGELFF. As DNA, the CDR3 is TGTGCCAGTAGTATTTTATTGCTCCGGGACAGGGGCCCCGGGGAGCTGTTTTTT.

The CDR3 region has the DNA TGTGCCAGCTCACTCTATACGGGACGCCCGAACACTGAAGCTTTCTTT. The encoded protein is CASSLYTGRPNTEAFF. The chain links TRBV18 to TRBJ1-1; D might be TRBD1 (5 bases). The germline CDR1 and CDR2 sequences are KGHSH and LQKENI. The length of the CDR3 is 16 residues. Trimming took 4 bases from V and 1 from J, leaving 16 bases between them.

The rearrangement joins TRBV19 to TRBJ1-1; possibly TRBD1 for D (5 bases). This CDR3 is 15 amino acids long. Germline V gene lookup returns CDR1 LNHDA and CDR2 SQIVND (reference sequence). V was shortened by 7 bases and J by 1 base, with 16 bases between the two germline ends. CDR3 region: CASTFLQGKNTEAFF. CDR3 in DNA: TGTGCCAGTACCTTTCTTCAGGGTAAGAACACTGAAGCTTTCTTT.

The gene calls are TRBV11-3 and TRBJ2-7; D is ambiguous. The CDR3 extends over 13 amino acids. V was clipped by 3 bases and J by 9 bases, with 15 bases between them. Germline V lookup: CDR1 SGHNT, CDR2 YENEEA. The CDR3 region is CASSLDSHPAQYF. The DNA of the CDR3 is TGTGCCAGCAGCTTGGATAGTCACCCAGCGCAGTACTTC.

The chain has TRBV13 and TRBJ1-1, with unresolved D. Between the trimmed V and J ends, which lost 2 bases and 8 bases, there was a span of 6 bases. Germline values: CDR1 PRHDT, CDR2 FYEKMQ (reference sequence). CDR3 length: 11 residues. The CDR3 DNA sequence: TGTGCCAGCAGCTTAAGCGGCGAAGCTTTCTTT. Its protein is CASSLSGEAFF. Full variable domain (remainder filled in from reference TRBV13 and TRBJ1-1): AAGVIQSPRHLIKEKRETATLKCYPIPRHDTVYWYQQGPGQDPQFLISFYEKMQSDKGSIPDRFSAQQFSDYHSELNMSSLELGDSALYFCASSLSGEAFFGQGTRLTVV.

This chain connects TRBV9 to TRBJ2-1; possible D gene TRBD2, 5 bases. The CDR3 contains 12 residues. Germline V gene lookup returns CDR1 SGDLS and CDR2 YYNGEE. The V end lost 4 bases, the J end lost 8 bases, and 10 bases lay between the germline ends. CDR3 nucleotides: TGTGCCAGCAGCTATACAGCGGATGAGCAGTTCTTC. Translation: CASSYTADEQFF. Combining the CDR3 with reference TRBV9 and TRBJ2-1 gives the whole variable domain DSGVTQTPKHLITATGQRVTLRCSPRSGDLSVYWYQQSLDQGLQFLIQYYNGEERAKGNILERFSAQQFPDLHSELNLSSLELGDSALYFCASSYTADEQFFGPGTRLTVL.

This chain uses TRBV28 with TRBJ2-7; either TRBD1 or TRBD2 may supply D (5 bases each). The CDR3 spans 15 residues. Trimming left V 3 bases short and J 0 bases short, with 12 bases between. CDR1 is MDHEN, CDR2 SYDVKM, per germline. The CDR3 region is CASSLGESYSYEQYF. The CDR3 DNA reads as TGTGCCAGCAGTTTGGGGGAATCCTACTCCTACGAGCAGTACTTC.

The V and J genes are TRBV19 and TRBJ1-5; D perhaps matches TRBD1 (6 bases). From germline, CDR1 is LNHDA and CDR2 SQIVND (reference sequence). The ends were cut back, 4 bases at V and 4 bases at J, with 14 bases in the middle. CDR3 size: 15 residues. This CDR3 reads CASSKQGGRNQPQHF. For the CDR3, the DNA is TGTGCCAGTAGTAAACAGGGAGGAAGAAATCAGCCCCAGCATTTT.

This chain uses TRBV29-1 with TRBJ1-2; D is ambiguous. This CDR3 has 11 residues. Trimming pared 7 bases from V and 1 base from J, leaving 7 bases between. Looked up from germline, CDR1 is SQVTM and CDR2 is ANQGSEA. The CDR3 here is CSGGINYGYTF. In DNA form, the CDR3 reads TGCAGCGGCGGGATTAACTATGGCTACACCTTC.

The CDR3 region is CAWSLDGAPSSNEQFF. The CDR3 DNA follows: TGTGCCTGGAGTCTAGACGGGGCCCCCTCCTCTAATGAGCAGTTCTTC. The V gene is TRBV30, the J gene TRBJ2-1; tentatively, D is TRBD1 or TRBD2 (5 bases each). The CDR3 has 16 residues. From germline, CDR1 is GTSNPN and CDR2 SVGIG (reference sequence). Trimming cost V 2 bases and J 7 bases, with 21 bases left between them.

The V gene is TRBV2, the J gene TRBJ1-5; TRBD1 matches at 7 bases. The CDR3 has 15 residues. Trimming took 7 bases from V and 1 from J; bases not matched to a gene: 7. Germline CDR1 is SNHLY and CDR2 is FYNNEI. The CDR3 here is CASIRDRTSNQPQHF. The CDR3 DNA reads TGTGCCAGCATAAGGGACAGAACCAGCAATCAGCCCCAGCATTTT.

CDR3 region: CATSRDSGLTGVNGPQHF. The CDR3 bases are TGTGCCACCAGCAGAGATTCTGGGTTGACAGGGGTCAATGGACCCCAGCATTTT. The V gene is TRBV15, the J gene TRBJ1-5; 8 nucleotides align to TRBD1. V lost 0 bases, J lost 10 bases, and 17 bases stayed unmatched. The CDR3 covers 18 residues. From germline, CDR1 is LNHNV and CDR2 YYDKDF (reference sequence). Full variable domain (rest looked up from reference TRBV15 and TRBJ1-5): DAMVIQNPRYQVTQFGKPVTLSCSQTLNHNVMYWYQQKSSQAPKLLFHYYDKDFNNEADTPDNFQSRRPNTSFCFLDIRSPGLGDTAMYLCATSRDSGLTGVNGPQHFGDGTRLSIL.

The rearrangement uses TRBV6-5 and TRBJ2-2; possibly TRBD1 for D (5 bases). Trimming pared 6 bases from V and 1 base from J, leaving 9 bases between. This CDR3 is 14 amino acids long. The germline CDR1 and CDR2 sequences are MNHEY and SVGAGI. The CDR3 DNA reads TGTGCCAGCAGCCGAACAGGGAACACCGGGGAGCTGTTTTTT. Its translation is CASSRTGNTGELFF.

The chain joins TRBV4-1 to TRBJ1-1; possibly TRBD1 for D (5 bases). CDR1 and CDR2 from the germline V gene are MGHRA and YSYEKL. The CDR3 has 14 residues. V lost 4 bases and J lost 4, with 13 bases in between. CDR3 in amino acids: CASSPLWGSTEAFF. In nucleotides, the CDR3 is TGCGCCAGCAGCCCCCTCTGGGGGAGCACTGAAGCTTTCTTT.

This clone was detected once. This chain joins TRBV4-2 and TRBJ1-3; D is unresolved. The germline V gene encodes CDR1 LGHNA and CDR2 YNFKEQ. The CDR3 totals 14 residues. V was clipped by 0 bases and J by 3 bases, with 6 bases between them. The CDR3, as DNA: TGTGCCAGCAGCCAAGATGTAGGTGGAAACACCATATATTTT. This translates into CASSQDVGGNTIYF.

The chain couples TRBV5-4 to TRBJ1-2, with 8 positions matching TRBD1. The V and J ends lost 1 base and 2 bases, in that order; junction bases with no gene match: 4. This CDR3 comprises 15 residues. CDR1 is SGHNT and CDR2 is YYREEE in the germline V gene (reference sequence). The CDR3 is CASSLWGTGNYGYTF. For the CDR3, the DNA is TGTGCCAGCAGCTTGTGGGGGACAGGAAACTATGGCTACACCTTC.